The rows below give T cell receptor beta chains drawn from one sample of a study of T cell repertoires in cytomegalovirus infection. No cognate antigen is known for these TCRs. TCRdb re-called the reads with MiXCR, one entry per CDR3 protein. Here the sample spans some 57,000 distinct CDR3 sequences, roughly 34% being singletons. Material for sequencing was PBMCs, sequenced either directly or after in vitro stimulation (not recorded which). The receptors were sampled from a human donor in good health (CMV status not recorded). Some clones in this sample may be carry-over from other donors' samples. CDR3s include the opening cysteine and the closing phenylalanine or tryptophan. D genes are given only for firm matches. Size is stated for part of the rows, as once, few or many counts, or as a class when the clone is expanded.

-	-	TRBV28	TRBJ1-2	CASSPPRVQGLGYTF	TGTGCCAGCAGCCCCCCCAGGGTCCAGGGGTTGGGCTACACCTTC
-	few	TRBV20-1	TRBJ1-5	CSAREKSRGGNQPQHF	TGCAGTGCTAGAGAAAAAAGCAGGGGCGGCAATCAGCCCCAGCATTTT
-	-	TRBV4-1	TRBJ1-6	CASSQIGQRYNSPLHF	TGCGCCAGCAGCCAAATCGGACAGCGCTATAATTCACCCCTCCACTTT
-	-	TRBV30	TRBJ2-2	CAWSPTDRFANTGELFF	TGTGCCTGGAGTCCCACCGATAGGTTTGCGAACACCGGGGAGCTGTTTTTT
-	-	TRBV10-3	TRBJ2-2	CAIGDTSTGELFF	TGTGCCATCGGGGACACCAGCACCGGGGAGCTGTTTTTT
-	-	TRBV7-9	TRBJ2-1	CASSFDSGDYNEQFF	TGTGCCAGCAGCTTTGATAGCGGAGATTACAATGAGCAGTTCTTC
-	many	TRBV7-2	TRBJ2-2	CASSLGTLSLTGELFF	TGTGCCAGCAGCCTCGGGACTTTAAGCCTCACCGGGGAGCTGTTTTTT
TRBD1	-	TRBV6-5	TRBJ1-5	CASSATQGVLQPQHF	TGTGCCAGCAGCGCGACCCAGGGGGTATTGCAGCCCCAGCATTTT
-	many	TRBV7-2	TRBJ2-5	CASSLWGLTPETQYF	TGTGCCAGCAGCTTATGGGGACTCACCCCAGAGACCCAGTACTTC
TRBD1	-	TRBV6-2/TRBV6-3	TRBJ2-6	CATRTGAAGANVLTF	TGTGCCACTCGGACAGGGGCTGCTGGGGCCAACGTCCTGACTTTC
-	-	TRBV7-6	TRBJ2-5	CATGGEFPETQYF	TGTGCCACAGGAGGGGAATTTCCTGAGACCCAGTACTTC
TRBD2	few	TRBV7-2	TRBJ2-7	CASSSRGRRSETSGTYEQYF	TGTGCCAGCAGCTCGCGCGGGCGCAGAAGCGAAACTAGCGGAACCTACGAGCAGTACTTC
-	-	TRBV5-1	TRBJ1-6	CASSLDSGDNSPLHF	TGCGCCAGCAGCTTGGACAGCGGAGATAATTCACCCCTCCACTTT
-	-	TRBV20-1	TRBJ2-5	CSAGQTTGLEETQYF	TGCAGTGCTGGACAAACGACTGGTTTGGAAGAGACCCAGTACTTC
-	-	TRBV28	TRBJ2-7	CASSSRGVRDF	TGTGCCAGCAGTTCAAGGGGTGTTAGAGACTTC
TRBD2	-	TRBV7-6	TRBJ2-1	CASRDTSGEPPDTSYNEQFF	TGTGCCAGCAGAGATACTAGCGGGGAACCTCCCGACACATCCTACAATGAGCAGTTCTTC
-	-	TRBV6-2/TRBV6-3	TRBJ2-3	CASKRLPAADTQYF	TGTGCCAGCAAACGACTTCCGGCGGCAGATACGCAGTATTTT
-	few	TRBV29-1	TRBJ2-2	CSVVAQNTGELFF	TGCAGCGTTGTAGCGCAGAACACCGGGGAGCTGTTTTTT
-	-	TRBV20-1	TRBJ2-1	CSASRRASYNEQFF	TGCAGTGCCTCACGGAGGGCTTCCTACAATGAGCAGTTCTTC
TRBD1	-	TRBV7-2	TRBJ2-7	CASSLVAGGLEQYF	TGTGCCAGCAGCTTAGTGGCAGGGGGCCTAGAGCAGTACTTC
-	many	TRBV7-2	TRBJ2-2	CASSLGHTGELFF	TGTGCCAGCAGCTTAGGACACACCGGGGAGCTGTTTTTT
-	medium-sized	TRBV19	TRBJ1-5	CATRHLLGRNQPQHF	TGTGCCACCCGTCACCTCCTCGGGCGCAATCAGCCCCAGCATTTT
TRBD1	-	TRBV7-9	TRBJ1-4	CASSLPTGATNEKLFF	TGTGCCAGCAGCTTACCTACAGGGGCAACTAATGAAAAACTGTTTTTT
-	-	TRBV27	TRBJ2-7	CASSLGGQLYEQYF	TGTGCCAGCAGTCTTGGAGGACAGCTCTACGAGCAGTACTTC
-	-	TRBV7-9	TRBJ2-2	CASLSRQSNTGELFF	TGTGCCAGCCTTTCTCGGCAATCGAACACCGGGGAGCTGTTTTTT
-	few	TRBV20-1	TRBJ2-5	CSAQRAEETQYF	TGCAGTGCCCAACGGGCCGAAGAGACCCAGTACTTC
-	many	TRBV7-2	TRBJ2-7	CASSLRGGPYEQYF	TGTGCCAGCAGCTTACGAGGGGGTCCCTACGAGCAGTACTTC
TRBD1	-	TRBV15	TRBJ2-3	CATSSFRGQTTDTQYF	TGTGCCACCAGCAGCTTTAGGGGACAGACCACAGATACGCAGTATTTT
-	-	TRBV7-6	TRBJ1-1	CASRKDGWTEAFF	TGTGCCAGCAGGAAGGACGGCTGGACTGAAGCTTTCTTT
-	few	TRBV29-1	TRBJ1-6	CSVEYGRGSPLHF	TGCAGCGTTGAATATGGTCGTGGTTCACCCCTCCACTTT
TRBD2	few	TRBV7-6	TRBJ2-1	CASSLEVWTSGTNEQFF	TGTGCCAGCAGCTTAGAGGTTTGGACTAGCGGGACGAATGAGCAGTTCTTC
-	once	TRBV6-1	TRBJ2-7	CASSEVGLLGYEQYF	TGTGCCAGCAGTGAAGTAGGACTCCTTGGCTACGAGCAGTACTTC
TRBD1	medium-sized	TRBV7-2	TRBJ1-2	CASSLVPGGDYGYTF	TGTGCCAGCAGCTTAGTGCCAGGGGGGGACTATGGCTACACCTTC
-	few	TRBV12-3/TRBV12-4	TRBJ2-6	CASSHRGLGANVLTF	TGTGCCAGCAGTCACAGGGGACTTGGGGCCAACGTCCTGACTTTC
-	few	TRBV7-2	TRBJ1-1	CASSLTSRTEAFF	TGTGCCAGCAGCTTAACCTCGAGGACTGAAGCTTTCTTT
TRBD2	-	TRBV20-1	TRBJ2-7	CSARVISGTKLTYEQYF	TGCAGTGCTAGAGTGATTAGCGGGACCAAATTAACCTACGAGCAGTACTTC
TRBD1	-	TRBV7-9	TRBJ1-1	CASSLPRDSTANTEAFF	TGTGCCAGCAGCTTACCGCGGGACAGTACTGCGAACACTGAAGCTTTCTTT
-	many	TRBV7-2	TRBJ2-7	CASSLGYRGSSYEQYF	TGTGCCAGCAGCTTAGGATACAGAGGGAGCTCCTACGAGCAGTACTTC